These 24 T cell receptor beta chains were all obtained from the same sample, sequenced in a study of glioma-infiltrating T cells after dendritic cell vaccination. TCRdb keeps only in-frame clones here, not all; method: immunoSEQ multiplex PCR. The sample contains around 58,000 clones, roughly four fifths of which appear only once. The material sequenced was blood, taken before dendritic cell vaccination. Receptors were obtained from a human donor with glioblastoma.

The chain carries TRBV18 and TRBJ2-3, with unresolved D. The CDR3 is 16 residues long. Trimming removed 2 bases from V and 0 bases from J, with 12 bases in between. The germline gives CDR1 KGHSH, CDR2 LQKENI. This CDR3 is CASSPFQASSTDTQYF. The CDR3 DNA is TGTGCCAGCTCACCATTTCAGGCTTCTAGCACAGATACGCAGTATTTT.

This chain joins TRBV7-2 and TRBJ2-1, with D possibly being TRBD2 (6 bases). CDR3 length: 15 residues. V lost 1 base and J 4 bases, leaving 11 bases between the germline ends. Per the germline V gene, CDR1 is SGHTA and CDR2 is FQGNSA. The CDR3: CASSLGGSGYNEQFF. The CDR3 DNA follows: TGTGCCAGCAGCTTAGGGGGTAGCGGTTACAATGAGCAGTTCTTC.

The gene calls are TRBV5-4 and TRBJ2-1, with 9 bases fitting TRBD2. Trimming at V came to 3 bases and at J to 10 bases, leaving 14 bases not matched to a gene. CDR1 is SGHNT and CDR2 is YYREEE in the germline V gene (reference sequence). This CDR3 contains 16 residues. The CDR3 loop is CASSSGRGGFWIEQFF. In DNA, the CDR3 is TGTGCCAGCAGCTCCGGGCGGGGGGGCTTCTGGATCGAGCAGTTCTTC.

V is TRBV6-1 and J is TRBJ2-7, with 7 bases lining up with TRBD1. CDR1 and CDR2 (germline): MNHNS, SASEGT. V lost 5 bases to trimming and J lost 2 bases; unmatched junction nucleotides: 3. The CDR3 is 13 amino acids. CDR3 nucleotides: TGTGCCAGCAGTTTTGACAGGGCCTACGAGCAGTACTTC. Translation: CASSFDRAYEQYF.

This clone was seen once. This chain connects TRBV29-1 to TRBJ2-3; D perhaps matches TRBD2 (5 bases). Germline loops: CDR1 SQVTM, CDR2 ANQGSEA. CDR3 length: 14 residues. Between the trimmed V and J ends, which lost 2 bases and 5 bases, there was a span of 14 bases. CDR3 DNA: TGCAGCGTTGAAAGAGACCCGGCGGGAGATACGCAGTATTTT. Its protein product is CSVERDPAGDTQYF.

J is TRBJ1-6 and V is TRBV28; D unclear. The V end was cut by 5 bases, the J end by 14 bases, with 13 bases between. The CDR3 runs to 12 residues. Germline CDR1 MDHEN, CDR2 SYDVKM. The DNA for the CDR3 is TGTGCCAGCAGTCAAATTCAGAGGGCCCTCCACTTT. This codes for CASSQIQRALHF.

The chain is built from TRBV11-3 and TRBJ2-1; TRBD2 is a possible D gene (7 bases). V was shortened by 4 bases and J by 1 base, with 11 bases between the two germline ends. Germline V CDR1 and CDR2: SGHNT, YENEEA. The CDR3 length is 15 residues. The CDR3 region is CASSSRGTSYNEQFF. The CDR3 nucleotides are TGTGCCAGCAGCTCGCGGGGGACATCCTACAATGAGCAGTTCTTC.

CDR3 sequence: CASSLGGRQPQHF. The DNA for the CDR3 is TGTGCCAGCAGCCTGGGAGGGCGGCAGCCCCAGCATTTT. The rearrangement links TRBV6-6 to TRBJ1-5; D is undetermined. Trimming took 6 bases from V and 7 from J, leaving 13 bases between them. Looked up from germline, CDR1 is MNHNY and CDR2 is SVGAGI (reference sequence). The CDR3 has 13 amino acids.

This chain links TRBV5-1 with TRBJ2-3; 8 positions agree with TRBD2. Germline V gene sequence: CDR1 SGHRS, CDR2 YFSETQ. The V and J ends lost 0 bases and 1 base, in that order; junction bases with no gene match: 1. The CDR3 is made up of 15 amino acids. The CDR3 is CASSLGGGRTDTQYF. CDR3 DNA sequence: TGCGCCAGCAGCTTGGGCGGGGGGCGCACAGATACGCAGTATTTT.

The chain couples TRBV13 to TRBJ2-7; D uncertain. Germline loops: CDR1 PRHDT, CDR2 FYEKMQ (reference sequence). This CDR3 has 15 residues. V was trimmed by 5 bases and J by 0 bases, leaving 14 bases between them. The CDR3 protein is CASSLPTQSSYEQYF. The CDR3 nucleotides are TGTGCCAGCAGCCTTCCGACTCAAAGCTCCTACGAGCAGTACTTC. Filled out from reference TRBV13 and TRBJ2-7, the complete variable domain reads AAGVIQSPRHLIKEKRETATLKCYPIPRHDTVYWYQQGPGQDPQFLISFYEKMQSDKGSIPDRFSAQQFSDYHSELNMSSLELGDSALYFCASSLPTQSSYEQYFGPGTRLTVT.

The rearrangement joins TRBV28 to TRBJ2-1, with 12 bases that match TRBD2. CDR1 is MDHEN, CDR2 SYDVKM, per germline. The CDR3 runs 15 residues. Trimming at V came to 6 bases and at J to 5 bases, leaving 5 bases not matched to a gene. The chain's CDR3 is CASSPPSGGDNEQFF. The CDR3 nucleotides read TGTGCCAGCAGCCCACCTAGCGGGGGGGACAATGAGCAGTTCTTC.

This rearrangement joins TRBV7-9 to TRBJ1-2, with D unresolved. V was shortened by 1 base and J by 2 bases, with 20 bases between the two germline ends. The CDR3 contains 18 residues. Germline CDR1 reads SEHNR; CDR2 reads FQNEAQ (reference sequence). The CDR3 sequence: CASSLGEAPVPPNYGYTF. As DNA, the CDR3 is TGTGCCAGCAGCTTAGGAGAAGCCCCGGTCCCCCCGAACTATGGCTACACCTTC.

The chain joins TRBV5-1 to TRBJ1-2, with TRBD1 identical over 7 bases. Trimming at V came to 1 base and at J to 8 bases, leaving 5 bases not matched to a gene. Germline loops: CDR1 SGHRS, CDR2 YFSETQ. The CDR3 sequence is 13 residues long. CDR3 in DNA: TGCGCCAGCAGCTTGCGGGACAGCCGGGGCTACACCTTC. This encodes CASSLRDSRGYTF.

This clone was detected only once. V gene TRBV2 combines with J gene TRBJ1-3; 7 positions match TRBD1. The CDR3 has 14 amino acids. V lost 4 bases to trimming and J lost 4 bases; unmatched junction nucleotides: 4. Germline CDR1 reads SNHLY; CDR2 reads FYNNEI. The CDR3 is CASSVGTDGNTIYF. The CDR3 DNA is TGTGCCAGCAGTGTGGGGACAGACGGAAACACCATATATTTT.

V is TRBV7-2 and J is TRBJ2-3, with TRBD2 identical over 10 bases. Germline assignment: CDR1 SGHTA and CDR2 FQGNSA. The V segment lost 5 bases and the J segment 1 base; nucleotides outside the gene matches: 9. The CDR3 runs 17 residues. CDR3 coding DNA: TGTGCCAGCAGCCAATACTCAGCGGGGGGGGGCACAGATACGCAGTATTTT. It encodes CASSQYSAGGGTDTQYF.

A few counts support this clone. The rearrangement links TRBV29-1 to TRBJ2-3, with D possibly matching TRBD2 (6 bases). V was clipped by 4 bases and J by 3 bases, with 14 bases between them. The germline V gene has CDR1 SQVTM and CDR2 ANQGSEA. This CDR3 has 14 residues. CDR3 nucleotides: TGCAGCGTTGGGACCGGAGGGTGGACAGATACGCAGTATTTT. Protein: CSVGTGGWTDTQYF.

V and J are TRBV11-2 and TRBJ2-7; 7 nucleotides line up with TRBD2. The J segment lost 4 bases and the V segment lost 1 base, leaving 4 bases of the junction unmatched. The CDR3 totals 14 residues. In germline, CDR1 is SGHAT, CDR2 FQNNGV. CDR3 amino acids: CASSLVGGTYEQYF. CDR3 DNA: TGTGCCAGCAGCTTAGTGGGGGGGACGTACGAGCAGTACTTC. The complete variable domain, with remaining parts taken from reference TRBV11-2 and TRBJ2-7, reads EAGVAQSPRYKIIEKRQSVAFWCNPISGHATLYWYQQILGQGPKLLIQFQNNGVVDDSQLPKDRFSAERLKGVDSTLKIQPAKLEDSAVYLCASSLVGGTYEQYFGPGTRLTVT.

V usage is TRBV29-1 and J usage is TRBJ1-2, with D possibly being TRBD1 (6 bases). The V gene's germline CDR1 is SQVTM and CDR2 ANQGSEA. The CDR3 has 11 residues. Trimming cost V 5 bases and J 7 bases, with 11 bases left between them. This chain's CDR3 is CSVYRAGGYTF. The CDR3 DNA reads as TGCAGCGTTTACAGGGCGGGTGGCTACACCTTC.

This chain links TRBV10-2 with TRBJ2-3, with 9 bases that match TRBD2. The CDR3 is made up of 15 amino acids. CDR1 and CDR2 (germline): WSHSY, SAAADI. Trimming removed 2 bases from V and 8 bases from J; junction bases left unmatched: 8. Here the CDR3 reads CASSEVAGVPPTQYF. The CDR3 DNA is TGCGCCAGCAGTGAGGTAGCGGGGGTCCCTCCTACGCAGTATTTT.

V and J are TRBV10-3 and TRBJ1-4; D perhaps matches TRBD1 (6 bases). V was clipped by 10 bases and J by 0 bases, with 15 bases between them. The CDR3 covers 15 residues. Germline V gene sequence: CDR1 ENHRY, CDR2 SYGVKD. In nucleotides, the CDR3 is TGTGCCACACGGGACAAGACGGCAACTAATGAAAAACTGTTTTTT. Its protein is CATRDKTATNEKLFF.

This clone was seen a single time. This chain links TRBV28 with TRBJ2-7; 10 nucleotides align to TRBD1. Per germline, CDR1 MDHEN and CDR2 SYDVKM. This CDR3 comprises 14 residues. V dropped 0 bases and J dropped 4; count of bases not matched to a gene: 0. The CDR3 DNA follows: TGTGCCAGCAGTTTATGGGGACAGGGGTACGAGCAGTACTTC. Translated, it gives CASSLWGQGYEQYF.

J is TRBJ2-5 and V is TRBV5-6, with TRBD1 as a possible D gene (6 bases). V was shortened by 6 bases and J by 9 bases, with 18 bases between the two germline ends. The germline V gene has CDR1 SGHDT and CDR2 YYEEEE. The CDR3 covers 13 residues. The CDR3 DNA follows: TGTGCCAGCATCGGGCCCGCCGAGGGGGCCCAGTACTTC. Translated, it gives CASIGPAEGAQYF.

This clone came up once. This chain joins TRBV2 and TRBJ2-2; TRBD1 is a possible D gene (5 bases). The CDR3 sequence is 14 residues long. V lost 7 bases to trimming and J lost 1 base, with 10 bases between them. Germline values: CDR1 SNHLY, CDR2 FYNNEI. The CDR3 region has the DNA TGTGCCAGCACTGAGACAGTGAACACCGGGGAGCTGTTTTTT. Amino acid sequence: CASTETVNTGELFF.

This clone has a single count. This chain uses TRBV29-1 with TRBJ2-7, with a weak D call TRBD1 (6 bases). Germline V lookup: CDR1 SQVTM, CDR2 ANQGSEA. This CDR3 is 12 amino acids long. Trimming stripped 5 bases from V and 4 bases from J, with 12 bases between. CDR3 DNA sequence: TGCAGCGTTTACGTGGACAGTTACGAGCAGTACTTC. It encodes CSVYVDSYEQYF.